The present T cell receptor beta chain was sequenced within a study of T cell repertoires in cytomegalovirus infection. Study summary: Public TCR beta signatures provided an indication of both CMV infection and a matching HLA type.

TCRdb fed the reads into MiXCR, producing one record per CDR3 protein. The sample consists of approximately 500,000 distinct CDR3 sequences, 15% to 20% of them appearing once. The CDR3 loop spans 16 amino acids. Trimming pared 6 bases from V and 6 bases from J, leaving 21 bases between. CDR1 and CDR2 (germline): MNHEY, SMNVEV (reference sequence). The chain employs TRBV27 and TRBJ2-1, with TRBD2 as a possible D gene (6 bases). The clonotype originates from a human donor in good health (CMV status not recorded). Some clones in this sample may be carry-over from other donors' samples. The specimen sequenced was CD8+ T cells from PBMCs. The CDR3 region is CASSLTGIAASNEQFF. The CDR3 DNA reads TGTGCCAGCAGCTTAACCGGAATAGCGGCATCCAATGAGCAGTTCTTC.